This passage covers 10 T cell receptor beta chains from one sample sequenced in a study of cytomegalovirus exposure and HLA in healthy donors. The PCR was carried out with 60 Vbeta primers and 13 Jbeta primers. Repertoires were generated with immunoSEQ multiplex PCR, while TCRdb's copy carries only in-frame clones and drops some. The sample yields 130,000 to 150,000 clones, roughly 10% seen once. The sequenced material came from PBMCs. These receptors came from a male donor in good health and CMV-seronegative.

This clone was found once. V and J are TRBV28 and TRBJ1-3, with 7 nucleotides matching TRBD1. The ends lost 5 bases at V and 0 bases at J; junction bases unmatched: 1. Germline V lookup: CDR1 MDHEN, CDR2 SYDVKM. This CDR3 is 14 amino acids long. CDR3 residues: CASSRDSSGNTIYF. CDR3 coding DNA: TGTGCCAGCAGTAGGGACAGCTCTGGAAACACCATATATTTT.

The chain employs TRBV19 and TRBJ1-1; no firm D call. The CDR3 is 13 amino acids. The germline V gene encodes CDR1 LNHDA and CDR2 SQIVND (reference sequence). Trimming stripped 7 bases from V and 4 bases from J, with 13 bases between. CDR3 protein: CASKGDPGTEAFF. CDR3 in DNA: TGTGCCAGTAAAGGCGACCCAGGCACTGAAGCTTTCTTT.

This chain joins TRBV5-4 and TRBJ1-2; 8 positions match TRBD1. The CDR3 length is 16 residues. Trimming at V came to 4 bases and at J to 3 bases, leaving 11 bases not matched to a gene. The germline CDR1 and CDR2 sequences are SGHNT and YYREEE (reference sequence). This chain's CDR3 is CASSRGVKTGDYGYTF. DNA for the CDR3: TGTGCCAGCAGCAGGGGGGTCAAGACAGGGGACTATGGCTACACCTTC. Combining the CDR3 with reference TRBV5-4 and TRBJ1-2 gives the whole variable domain ETGVTQSPTHLIKTRGQQVTLRCSSQSGHNTVSWYQQALGQGPQFIFQYYREEENGRGNFPPRFSGLQFPNYSSELNVNALELDDSALYLCASSRGVKTGDYGYTFGSGTRLTVV.

The chain carries TRBV7-5 and TRBJ2-5; the table's D call TRBD1 went unverified against the DNA. TRBV7-5 has pseudogene status. The length of the CDR3 is 16 residues. This chain's CDR3 is CARSLTGERDQETQYF. CDR3 DNA sequence: TGTGCCAGAAGCTTAACAGGGGAACGGGACCAAGAGACCCAGTACTTC.

The V and J genes are TRBV11-3 and TRBJ2-2; 7 bases match TRBD1. CDR3 length equals 13 residues. V gave up 5 bases and J gave up 6 bases; unmatched junction bases: 3. Germline loops: CDR1 SGHNT, CDR2 YENEEA. Here the CDR3 reads CASSLRGPGELFF. The CDR3 DNA sequence: TGTGCCAGCAGCCTTAGGGGGCCCGGGGAGCTGTTTTTT.

This clone has more than one count but fewer than ten. V is TRBV5-1 and J is TRBJ2-3; 10 nucleotides agree with TRBD2. The germline V gene has CDR1 SGHRS and CDR2 YFSETQ. This CDR3 region has 16 residues. Losses at the gene ends were 5 bases for V and 5 bases for J; bases not matched to a gene: 11. In nucleotides, the CDR3 is TGCGCCAGCAGAATTCCCAGCGGGGGGGCCTTAGATACGCAGTATTTT. Translating gives CASRIPSGGALDTQYF.

This clone was found a few times. CDR3 in amino acids: CASSPSGTATDTQYF. The CDR3 region has the DNA TGTGCCAGCAGCCCCTCCGGGACAGCCACAGATACGCAGTATTTT. The rearrangement uses TRBV4-2 and TRBJ2-3; 7 positions match TRBD1. This CDR3 region has 15 residues. Germline V gives CDR1 LGHNA, CDR2 YNFKEQ. After removal of 4 bases from V and 2 bases from J, the junction contained 6 bases not matched to a gene.

This clone was found a few times. The rearrangement uses TRBV7-9 and TRBJ2-1, with 13 bases matching TRBD2. This CDR3 has 17 residues. Looked up from germline, CDR1 is SEHNR and CDR2 is FQNEAQ (reference sequence). V shed 1 base, J shed 5 bases, and the junction held 5 bases outside the gene matches. CDR3 loop: CASSLGLAGGRHNEQFF. The CDR3 bases are TGTGCCAGCAGCTTAGGACTAGCGGGAGGCCGCCACAATGAGCAGTTCTTC.

This clone appeared a few times. The chain joins TRBV5-5 to TRBJ2-1, with D maybe TRBD1 (6 bases). CDR1 is SGHKS and CDR2 is YYEKEE in the germline V gene (reference sequence). The CDR3 runs 16 residues. Trimming shortened V by 4 bases and J by 0 bases, and 14 bases separated the two germline ends. CDR3 sequence: CASSQMGADSYNEQFF. The CDR3 DNA is TGTGCCAGCAGCCAGATGGGGGCCGACTCCTACAATGAGCAGTTCTTC.

This clone was counted between two and nine times. The rearrangement joins TRBV10-3 to TRBJ2-1; 7 bases align to TRBD2. The CDR3 covers 16 residues. The ends lost 0 bases at V and 1 base at J; junction bases unmatched: 3. Germline lookup yields CDR1 ENHRY and CDR2 SYGVKD. The CDR3 nucleotides read TGTGCCATCAGTGAGTCGCGGGAGTGGTCCTACAATGAGCAGTTCTTC. Encoded protein: CAISESREWSYNEQFF.